This is a list of T cell receptor beta chains from one sample in a study of T-cell reconstitution after alpha-beta-depleted transplantation in children. TCRdb ran MiXCR on the PCR reads and lists one entry per CDR3 protein. The table has 800,000 to 1,000,000 distinct CDR3 sequences, about 29% seen once. Sequenced here: PBMCs, mostly from graft donor cells, sampled 360 days after TCRalphabeta/CD19-depleted stem cell transplant. The source of these receptors is a boy under two years old who had a stem cell transplant for SCID, so the T cells may come from the graft donor. The CDR3 runs from the conserved cysteine through the conserved F or W. A D gene is named only where the DNA matches it firmly. Not every row has a clone size; where given, it reads once, few, many or a size class.

j_call: TRBJ2-6
v_call: TRBV5-1
clone_size: few
d_call: .
cdr3_aa: CASSLEYLGGSGANVLTF
cdr3_nt: TGCGCCAGCAGCTTGGAATACTTGGGGGGATCAGGGGCCAACGTCCTGACTTTC

j_call: TRBJ2-1
v_call: TRBV28
clone_size: .
d_call: TRBD1
cdr3_aa: CASRADRLLNEQFF
cdr3_nt: TGTGCCAGCCGCGCGGACAGGCTTTTAAATGAGCAGTTCTTC

j_call: TRBJ2-1
v_call: TRBV20-1
clone_size: many
d_call: .
cdr3_aa: CSAISSGGYNEQFF
cdr3_nt: TGCAGTGCTATCTCTAGTGGGGGTTACAATGAGCAGTTCTTC

j_call: TRBJ1-1
v_call: TRBV28
clone_size: many
d_call: .
cdr3_aa: CASSPLRPNTEAFF
cdr3_nt: TGTGCCAGCAGTCCCCTCCGCCCGAACACTGAAGCTTTCTTT

j_call: TRBJ1-1
v_call: TRBV5-5
clone_size: few
d_call: .
cdr3_aa: CASSRGYSGTEAFF
cdr3_nt: TGTGCCAGCAGCCGTGGGTACTCGGGAACTGAAGCTTTCTTT

j_call: TRBJ2-2
v_call: TRBV9
clone_size: few
d_call: .
cdr3_aa: CASSVADRRITGELFF
cdr3_nt: TGTGCCAGCAGCGTAGCCGACAGGCGGATCACCGGGGAGCTGTTTTTT

j_call: TRBJ1-5
v_call: TRBV20-1
clone_size: few
d_call: .
cdr3_aa: CSARETRASNQPQHF
cdr3_nt: TGCAGTGCTAGAGAGACAAGGGCTAGCAATCAGCCCCAGCATTTT

j_call: TRBJ2-2
v_call: TRBV20-1
clone_size: few
d_call: .
cdr3_aa: CSAHRESRTGELFF
cdr3_nt: TGCAGTGCTCACAGGGAGTCGAGAACCGGGGAGCTGTTTTTT

j_call: TRBJ1-3
v_call: TRBV10-2
clone_size: few
d_call: .
cdr3_aa: CASSVEGRPGNTIYF
cdr3_nt: TGCGCCAGCAGTGTTGAGGGGAGGCCTGGAAACACCATATATTTT

j_call: TRBJ2-7
v_call: TRBV7-9
clone_size: .
d_call: .
cdr3_aa: CASSPNLGLGQYF
cdr3_nt: TGTGCCAGCAGCCCCAATTTAGGGCTAGGGCAGTACTTC

j_call: TRBJ1-1
v_call: TRBV29-1
clone_size: .
d_call: .
cdr3_aa: CSVVGGVYGASNTEAFF
cdr3_nt: TGCAGCGTTGTTGGGGGGGTATACGGGGCGTCGAACACTGAAGCTTTCTTT

j_call: TRBJ2-3
v_call: TRBV6-4
clone_size: .
d_call: .
cdr3_aa: CASSPHKALARPISTDTQYF
cdr3_nt: TGTGCCAGCAGTCCTCACAAGGCCCTCGCTAGACCGATATCCACCGATACGCAGTATTTT

j_call: TRBJ2-5
v_call: TRBV28
clone_size: .
d_call: .
cdr3_aa: CASSYSTRETQYF
cdr3_nt: TGTGCCAGCAGTTATTCCACACGGGAGACCCAGTACTTC

j_call: TRBJ2-3
v_call: TRBV6-1
clone_size: few
d_call: .
cdr3_aa: CASRDGIFTDTQYF
cdr3_nt: TGTGCCAGCAGGGACGGGATTTTCACAGATACGCAGTATTTT

j_call: TRBJ1-2
v_call: TRBV25-1
clone_size: few
d_call: TRBD1
cdr3_aa: CASSDQGGGYGYTF
cdr3_nt: TGTGCCAGCAGTGATCAGGGGGGTGGCTATGGCTACACCTTC

j_call: TRBJ2-7
v_call: TRBV20-1
clone_size: .
d_call: TRBD2
cdr3_aa: CSARDDRRGVLEQYF
cdr3_nt: TGCAGTGCTAGAGATGATAGGCGGGGGGTCTTGGAGCAGTACTTC

j_call: TRBJ2-7
v_call: TRBV10-3
clone_size: .
d_call: TRBD2
cdr3_aa: CAISPQLTSGSYEQYF
cdr3_nt: TGTGCCATCAGTCCACAATTGACTAGCGGGAGCTACGAGCAGTACTTC

j_call: TRBJ2-5
v_call: TRBV5-6
clone_size: .
d_call: .
cdr3_aa: CASSGRNKETQYF
cdr3_nt: TGTGCCAGCAGCGGCAGAAACAAAGAGACCCAGTACTTC

j_call: TRBJ2-1
v_call: TRBV29-1
clone_size: .
d_call: .
cdr3_aa: CSVEVGEDEQFF
cdr3_nt: TGCAGCGTTGAAGTGGGGGAGGATGAGCAGTTCTTC

j_call: TRBJ2-7
v_call: TRBV29-1
clone_size: many
d_call: TRBD1
cdr3_aa: CSVGQGGEQYF
cdr3_nt: TGCAGCGTTGGACAGGGGGGCGAGCAGTACTTC

j_call: TRBJ2-1
v_call: TRBV7-9
clone_size: few
d_call: TRBD1
cdr3_aa: CASSLELIGTGLNEQFF
cdr3_nt: TGTGCCAGCAGCTTAGAGTTAATCGGGACAGGGCTCAATGAGCAGTTCTTC

j_call: TRBJ1-5
v_call: TRBV20-1
clone_size: .
d_call: TRBD1
cdr3_aa: CSASEDRGLYQPQHF
cdr3_nt: TGCAGTGCTAGCGAGGACAGGGGGCTTTATCAGCCCCAGCATTTT

j_call: TRBJ2-7
v_call: TRBV6-1
clone_size: .
d_call: .
cdr3_aa: CASSDPGYRAYEQYF
cdr3_nt: TGTGCCAGCAGTGACCCAGGGTATAGGGCCTACGAGCAGTACTTC

j_call: TRBJ2-1
v_call: TRBV12-3/TRBV12-4
clone_size: .
d_call: TRBD1
cdr3_aa: CASSQGTGGFVNEQFF
cdr3_nt: TGTGCCAGCAGTCAAGGGACAGGGGGCTTTGTCAATGAGCAGTTCTTC

j_call: TRBJ2-1
v_call: TRBV5-1
clone_size: few
d_call: .
cdr3_aa: CASSSGTRNSYNEQFF
cdr3_nt: TGCGCCAGCAGCAGCGGGACACGGAACTCCTACAATGAGCAGTTCTTC

j_call: TRBJ2-1
v_call: TRBV5-1
clone_size: .
d_call: TRBD2
cdr3_aa: CASSSSHSGGRDEQFF
cdr3_nt: TGCGCCAGCAGCTCCTCCCATAGCGGGGGGAGGGATGAGCAGTTCTTC

j_call: TRBJ1-6
v_call: TRBV20-1
clone_size: .
d_call: TRBD1
cdr3_aa: CSAQPGGGSPLHF
cdr3_nt: TGCAGTGCCCAACCAGGGGGCGGGTCACCCCTCCACTTT

j_call: TRBJ2-7
v_call: TRBV2
clone_size: many
d_call: TRBD2
cdr3_aa: CASRLTSGGPSSYEQYF
cdr3_nt: TGTGCCAGCAGACTTACTAGCGGGGGACCCAGCTCCTACGAGCAGTACTTC

j_call: TRBJ1-2
v_call: TRBV19
clone_size: .
d_call: .
cdr3_aa: CASQASTRGHYGYTF
cdr3_nt: TGTGCCAGCCAAGCGTCAACAAGGGGACACTATGGCTACACCTTC

j_call: TRBJ1-1
v_call: TRBV6-5
clone_size: few
d_call: .
cdr3_aa: CASSYLGTQGNTEAFF
cdr3_nt: TGTGCCAGCAGTTACCTTGGGACCCAGGGGAACACTGAAGCTTTCTTT

j_call: TRBJ2-7
v_call: TRBV20-1
clone_size: .
d_call: .
cdr3_aa: CSARRLADPVYEQYF
cdr3_nt: TGCAGTGCTAGGCGCCTCGCCGATCCAGTATACGAGCAGTACTTC

j_call: TRBJ1-2
v_call: TRBV12-3/TRBV12-4
clone_size: .
d_call: .
cdr3_aa: CASSLGSPHYGYTF
cdr3_nt: TGTGCCAGCAGTTTAGGGTCGCCCCACTATGGCTACACCTTC

j_call: TRBJ1-2
v_call: TRBV13
clone_size: .
d_call: .
cdr3_aa: CASSPAELNYGYTF
cdr3_nt: TGTGCCAGCAGCCCAGCTGAGCTAAACTATGGCTACACCTTC

j_call: TRBJ1-1
v_call: TRBV28
clone_size: once
d_call: .
cdr3_aa: CASTVRVGTEAFF
cdr3_nt: TGTGCCAGCACCGTCCGGGTGGGGACTGAAGCTTTCTTT

j_call: TRBJ2-3
v_call: TRBV12-3/TRBV12-4
clone_size: few
d_call: .
cdr3_aa: CASLKTGEGTTQYF
cdr3_nt: TGTGCCAGCCTCAAGACGGGGGAAGGGACCACGCAGTATTTT

j_call: TRBJ2-5
v_call: TRBV25-1
clone_size: .
d_call: .
cdr3_aa: CASSESFRGILQETQYF
cdr3_nt: TGTGCCAGCAGTGAATCTTTTAGGGGGATCCTCCAAGAGACCCAGTACTTC

j_call: TRBJ1-1
v_call: TRBV2
clone_size: few
d_call: TRBD1
cdr3_aa: CASSWTGEDTEAFF
cdr3_nt: TGTGCCAGCAGCTGGACAGGGGAAGACACTGAAGCTTTCTTT

j_call: TRBJ2-7
v_call: TRBV5-8
clone_size: .
d_call: .
cdr3_aa: CASRLDDRPLRQYF
cdr3_nt: TGTGCCAGCAGGCTGGACGACAGGCCACTCCGGCAGTACTTC

j_call: TRBJ2-1
v_call: TRBV14
clone_size: few
d_call: TRBD1
cdr3_aa: CASSQAPSGGLSYNEQFF
cdr3_nt: TGTGCCAGCAGCCAAGCCCCCTCAGGGGGCTTATCCTACAATGAGCAGTTCTTC

j_call: TRBJ1-5
v_call: TRBV6-5
clone_size: .
d_call: .
cdr3_aa: CASSYNHVGGQPQHF
cdr3_nt: TGTGCCAGCAGTTATAATCATGTGGGAGGTCAGCCCCAGCATTTT